These 12 T cell receptor beta chains share one sample of origin, sequenced in a study of PD-L1 blockade in urothelial cancer. Generated by immunoSEQ multiplex PCR, the TCRdb table keeps only in-frame clones and is missing some. Of 100,000 to 150,000 clones listed, about 84% are singletons. As to time point: peripheral blood 6 weeks after treatment start. This specimen was PBMCs, taken around atezolizumab (anti-PD-L1) treatment. These receptor sequences come from a man in his fifties or sixties with urothelial cancer.

The table lists this clone with a count of one. V and J are TRBV4-1 and TRBJ1-4, with 9 nucleotides matching TRBD1. Trimming at V came to 0 bases and at J to 5 bases, leaving 10 bases not matched to a gene. This CDR3 contains 18 residues. The germline V gene has CDR1 MGHRA and CDR2 YSYEKL. CDR3 protein: CASSQEPGQGWGNEKLFF. DNA of the CDR3: TGCGCCAGCAGCCAAGAACCGGGACAGGGTTGGGGAAATGAAAAACTGTTTTTT.

V usage is TRBV18 and J usage is TRBJ2-7, with 11 bases matching TRBD1. From germline, CDR1 is KGHSH and CDR2 LQKENI. Trimming cost V 4 bases and J 6 bases; bases outside gene matches: 11. The CDR3 has 16 residues. The CDR3 is CASSLQRDRGGSEQYF. The CDR3 DNA reads TGTGCCAGCTCACTTCAAAGGGACAGGGGGGGTTCCGAGCAGTACTTC.

The chain carries TRBV5-1 and TRBJ1-5; TRBD1 is a possible D gene (5 bases). Deletions cut 2 bases from V and 6 bases from J, with 15 bases between. The CDR3 covers 15 residues. Germline V lookup: CDR1 SGHRS, CDR2 YFSETQ. The CDR3, as DNA: TGCGCCAGCAGCTTAAGGGGTGTAGCCGGTCAGCCCCAGCATTTT. Its translation is CASSLRGVAGQPQHF.

This clone was recorded once. This chain joins TRBV6-5 and TRBJ1-4; D perhaps matches TRBD1 (5 bases). Germline CDR1 MNHEY, CDR2 SVGAGI. The CDR3 has 16 residues. With 0 bases removed from V and 5 bases from J, the gap between germline ends came to 13 bases. CDR3 amino acids: CASSYSFGGGNEKLFF. CDR3 nucleotides: TGTGCCAGCAGTTACTCTTTCGGGGGGGGAAATGAAAAACTGTTTTTT.

The genes are TRBV30 and TRBJ2-1, with D perhaps TRBD2 (5 bases). Germline CDR1 and CDR2: GTSNPN and SVGIG (reference sequence). V was cut by 8 bases and J by 1 base, with 18 bases left in between. The CDR3 length is 15 residues. This CDR3 is CAGGRAGGSYNEQFF. The CDR3 bases are TGTGCCGGAGGTCGGGCGGGCGGTTCCTACAATGAGCAGTTCTTC.

V usage is TRBV18 and J usage is TRBJ1-1; maybe TRBD1 (6 bases). CDR3 length: 16 residues. Per germline, CDR1 KGHSH and CDR2 LQKENI. Trimming took off 2 bases at V and 1 base at J, with 14 bases between the two ends. CDR3 sequence reads: CASSPSQGLGNTEAFF. The CDR3 nucleotides read TGTGCCAGCTCACCATCTCAGGGGCTCGGGAACACTGAAGCTTTCTTT.

A few counts support this clone. The CDR3 loop is CASSKTENYGYTF. CDR3 in DNA: TGTGCCAGCAGCAAAACAGAAAACTATGGCTACACCTTC. The V call is TRBV27, the J call TRBJ1-2; D uncertain. This CDR3 region has 13 residues. Deletions cut 6 bases from V and 2 bases from J, with 10 bases between. The germline V gene has CDR1 MNHEY and CDR2 SMNVEV (reference sequence).

The gene calls are TRBV7-6 and TRBJ1-4, with 9 bases matching TRBD1. The CDR3 has 15 amino acids. Per the germline V gene, CDR1 is SGHVS and CDR2 is FNYEAQ. After removal of 1 base from V and 8 bases from J, the junction contained 5 bases not matched to a gene. CDR3 loop: CASSLGTGVGEKLFF. The DNA of the CDR3 is TGTGCCAGCAGCTTAGGGACAGGGGTGGGAGAAAAACTGTTTTTT. Based on the CDR3 plus reference TRBV7-6 and TRBJ1-4, the full variable domain is GAGVSQSPRYKVTKRGQDVALRCDPISGHVSLYWYRQALGQGPEFLTYFNYEAQQDKSGLPNDRFSAERPEGSISTLTIQRTEQRDSAMYRCASSLGTGVGEKLFFGSGTQLSVL.

The rearrangement joins TRBV5-6 to TRBJ1-2, with TRBD1 matching over 8 bases. Germline CDR1 reads SGHDT; CDR2 reads YYEEEE. J gave up 7 bases and V 0 bases, and 2 bases lay outside the gene matches. The CDR3 is 13 residues long. The CDR3 spells CASSLDRGVGYTF. The CDR3 nucleotides read TGTGCCAGCAGCTTGGACAGGGGGGTTGGCTACACCTTC.

This clone was seen a few times. In DNA form, the CDR3 reads TGTGCCAGCAGTTCTCTCGATTCGGGAAGAGCTGGCTACACCTTC. Protein: CASSSLDSGRAGYTF. This chain links TRBV6-1 with TRBJ1-2; D remains unclear. This CDR3 is 15 amino acids long. Germline V gives CDR1 MNHNS, CDR2 SASEGT. V was clipped by 5 bases and J by 7 bases, with 20 bases between them.

The rearrangement joins TRBV19 to TRBJ2-6; D might be TRBD2 (5 bases). The CDR3 extends over 15 amino acids. Germline lookup yields CDR1 LNHDA and CDR2 SQIVND (reference sequence). Deletions cut 6 bases from V and 0 bases from J, with 9 bases between. The CDR3 loop reads CASRGLHSGANVLTF. Written as DNA, the CDR3 is TGTGCCAGTAGAGGACTCCACTCTGGGGCCAACGTCCTGACTTTC.

The rearrangement uses TRBV29-1 and TRBJ2-1; D is uncertain. CDR1 is SQVTM, CDR2 ANQGSEA, per germline. Trimming pared 0 bases from V and 0 bases from J, leaving 6 bases between. The CDR3 extends over 14 amino acids. The CDR3 DNA reads TGCAGCGTTGAAGAAATAGACTCCTACAATGAGCAGTTCTTC. Translated, it gives CSVEEIDSYNEQFF.